This record covers a single TCR beta chain. Produced via immunoSEQ multiplex PCR; TCRdb's table is partial and in-frame only. The sample records roughly 28,000 clones, around 80% being singletons. The time point: cycle 4 day 1 (C4D1), after five to seven weeks of nivolumab. Every patient relapsed after autologous stem cell transplantation, and brentuximab vedotin exposure varied. The data were taken from a study of PD-1 blockade in classical Hodgkin lymphoma. Germline V CDR1 and CDR2: SGHTA, FQGTGA. This CDR3 has 13 residues. With 2 bases removed from V and 1 base from J, the gap between germline ends came to 5 bases.

The sequencing used peripheral blood mononuclear cells (PBMCs), collected before the fourth cycle of nivolumab. The source is a human donor with classical Hodgkin lymphoma. The chain has TRBV7-3 and TRBJ1-1, with D unclear. CDR3 coding DNA: TGTGCCAGCAGCTTATTACGGAACACTGAAGCTTTCTTT. Translation: CASSLLRNTEAFF.